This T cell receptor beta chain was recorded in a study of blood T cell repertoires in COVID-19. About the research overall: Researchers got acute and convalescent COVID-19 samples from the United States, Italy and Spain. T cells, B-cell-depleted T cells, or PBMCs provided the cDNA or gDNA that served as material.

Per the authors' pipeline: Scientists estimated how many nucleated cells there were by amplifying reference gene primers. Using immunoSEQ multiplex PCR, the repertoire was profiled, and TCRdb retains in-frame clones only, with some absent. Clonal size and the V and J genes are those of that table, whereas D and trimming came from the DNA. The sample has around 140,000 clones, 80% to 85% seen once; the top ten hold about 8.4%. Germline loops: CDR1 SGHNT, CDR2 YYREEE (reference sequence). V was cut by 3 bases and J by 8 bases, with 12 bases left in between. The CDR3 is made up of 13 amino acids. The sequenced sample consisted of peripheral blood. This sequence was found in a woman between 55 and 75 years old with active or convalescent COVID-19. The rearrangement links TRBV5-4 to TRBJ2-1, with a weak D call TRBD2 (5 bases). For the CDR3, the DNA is TGTGCCAGCAGCTCCGGAGGTATGGATGAGCAGTTCTTC. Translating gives CASSSGGMDEQFF.